The 28 T cell receptor beta chains below come from one sample, sequenced in a study of spatial heterogeneity in lung cancer. Specified time point: sample taken at primary tumor resection. Study findings and constraints: Intratumoral expanded alpha and beta TCR counts were found to track tumor mutation counts.

TCRdb reanalysed the 5' RACE reads using MiXCR and keeps one entry per CDR3 protein. Altogether about 100,000 distinct CDR3 sequences are present, nearly 4.5% being singletons, with the ten largest covering 21%. These receptors lack a known antigen. The sequences come from lung tumor tissue, collected at surgery. These receptors all come from a male donor with early-stage non-small cell lung cancer.

This clonotype was picked up many times. V usage is TRBV20-1 and J usage is TRBJ1-6; tentatively, D is TRBD1 (5 bases). CDR3 length equals 14 residues. Per germline, CDR1 DFQATT and CDR2 SNEGSKA (reference sequence). The V gene lost 3 bases and the J gene lost 2 bases, with 8 bases spanning the gap. CDR3 sequence reads: CSASREPYNSPLHF. In nucleotides, the CDR3 is TGCAGTGCTAGCAGGGAGCCCTATAATTCACCCCTCCACTTT.

This clonotype was counted at least ten times. This sequence joins TRBV7-8 and TRBJ2-1, with TRBD2 identical over 13 bases. The CDR3 totals 17 residues. Trimming cost V 4 bases and J 7 bases; bases outside gene matches: 10. Germline V lookup: CDR1 SGHVS, CDR2 FQNEAQ. CDR3 DNA: TGTGCCAGCAGCTCACCGACAGGACTAGCGGGAGTAAATGAGCAGTTCTTC. Translated, it gives CASSSPTGLAGVNEQFF.

The chain has TRBV3-1 and TRBJ1-3; 7 bases match TRBD1. The CDR3 has 17 amino acids. The J segment lost 4 bases and the V segment lost 4 bases, leaving 13 bases of the junction unmatched. From germline, CDR1 is LGHDT and CDR2 YNNKEL (reference sequence). In nucleotides, the CDR3 is TGTGCCAGCAGCCGCCGAGTCTCCGGGACAGTGGGAAACACCATATATTTT. Its protein product is CASSRRVSGTVGNTIYF.

There are many counts of this clonotype. This sequence joins TRBV11-2 and TRBJ1-1; tentatively, D is TRBD1 (5 bases). Germline V lookup: CDR1 SGHAT, CDR2 FQNNGV. V lost 1 base, J lost 1 base, and 13 bases lay in between. The CDR3 spans 16 residues. The CDR3 DNA reads as TGTGCCAGCAGCTTAGGACGGGGAACAGGGAACACTGAAGCTTTCTTT. Its translation: CASSLGRGTGNTEAFF. Full variable domain (remainder filled in from reference TRBV11-2 and TRBJ1-1): EAGVAQSPRYKIIEKRQSVAFWCNPISGHATLYWYQQILGQGPKLLIQFQNNGVVDDSQLPKDRFSAERLKGVDSTLKIQPAKLEDSAVYLCASSLGRGTGNTEAFFGQGTRLTVV.

J is TRBJ2-7 and V is TRBV5-1; 14 bases match TRBD2. The germline CDR1 and CDR2 sequences are SGHRS and YFSETQ. This CDR3 has 18 residues. Losses at the gene ends were 0 bases for V and 0 bases for J; bases not matched to a gene: 5. CDR3 in DNA: TGCGCCAGCAGCTTGGAACCGGGACTAGCGGGAGCCTCCTACGAGCAGTACTTC. This codes for CASSLEPGLAGASYEQYF.

The sample holds many counts of this clonotype. The chain links TRBV5-1 to TRBJ1-3; no clear D. The CDR3 has 16 amino acids. Germline-derived CDR1 and CDR2 are SGHRS and YFSETQ. V was trimmed by 2 bases and J by 0 bases, leaving 12 bases between them. The DNA for the CDR3 is TGCGCCAGCAGCTTCGCCGGACTTGGCTCTGGAAACACCATATATTTT. Encoded protein: CASSFAGLGSGNTIYF. The variable domain in full, with the rest retrieved from reference TRBV5-1 and TRBJ1-3, is KAGVTQTPRYLIKTRGQQVTLSCSPISGHRSVSWYQQTPGQGLQFLFEYFSETQRNKGNFPGRFSGRQFSNSRSEMNVSTLELGDSALYLCASSFAGLGSGNTIYFGEGSWLTVV.

This clonotype was counted at least ten times. An end of the junction does not agree with germline; a read error may underlie this. The chain's CDR3 is CASSHSIWAKSLF. The CDR3 region has the DNA TGTGCCAGCAGCCACTCAATCTGGGCCAAGAGTCTCTTC. The chain recombines TRBV6-6 with TRBJ1-2; D remains unclear. The CDR3 loop spans 13 amino acids. Germline V gene data show CDR1 as MNHNY and CDR2 as SVGAGI (reference sequence).

This clonotype was recorded a few times. The rearrangement links TRBV9 to TRBJ2-5; a weak D match, TRBD2 (5 bases). Deletions cut 0 bases from V and 3 bases from J, with 6 bases between. The CDR3 runs to 13 residues. CDR1 SGDLS and CDR2 YYNGEE come from the germline V gene. The CDR3 is CASSVVEEETQYF. CDR3 nucleotides: TGTGCCAGCAGCGTAGTGGAGGAAGAGACCCAGTACTTC.

This clonotype was recorded at least ten times. The chain joins TRBV28 to TRBJ2-1; 10 nucleotides match TRBD2. This CDR3 is built from 16 residues. Germline V gene lookup returns CDR1 MDHEN and CDR2 SYDVKM. The V gene end was trimmed by 5 bases and the J gene end by 7 bases; junction bases not matched to a gene: 11. Here the CDR3 reads CASSDTWTSGRNEQFF. In nucleotides, the CDR3 is TGTGCCAGCAGTGACACGTGGACTAGCGGACGTAATGAGCAGTTCTTC.

This clonotype was detected ten times or more. The V and J genes are TRBV10-3 and TRBJ2-3, with 9 bases aligning to TRBD2. There are 14 residues in the CDR3. Trimming took 8 bases from V and 1 from J; bases not matched to a gene: 4. Germline loops: CDR1 ENHRY, CDR2 SYGVKD. DNA of the CDR3: TGTGCCATCTTAGCGGGAGACCGCACAGATACGCAGTATTTT. Protein: CAILAGDRTDTQYF.

This clonotype was picked up many times. This chain connects TRBV12-3 or TRBV12-4 to TRBJ2-2; D is unclear. The V and J ends lost 6 bases and 6 bases respectively, with 2 bases between them. The CDR3 contains 10 residues. CDR3 residues: CASSSGELFF. The CDR3 coding sequence is TGTGCCAGCAGCTCCGGGGAGCTGTTTTTT.

In this sample, this clonotype turned up many times. The chain couples TRBV27 to TRBJ2-1; D remains unclear. CDR1 is MNHEY, CDR2 SMNVEV, per germline (reference sequence). This CDR3 comprises 17 residues. Trimming took off 4 bases at V and 5 bases at J, with 21 bases between the two ends. This chain's CDR3 is CASSSFLRRVLDNEQFF. DNA of the CDR3: TGTGCCAGCAGTTCATTTCTCCGGAGAGTTCTTGACAATGAGCAGTTCTTC.

At least ten counts were recorded for this clonotype. The J gene is TRBJ2-2, the V gene TRBV20-1; TRBD2 might be the D (5 bases). CDR1 is DFQATT and CDR2 is SNEGSKA in the germline V gene (reference sequence). CDR3 length: 13 amino acids. Between the trimmed V and J ends, which lost 6 bases and 6 bases, there was a span of 14 bases. The CDR3 spells CSAIRDGAGELFF. The CDR3 bases are TGCAGTGCAATCCGCGACGGGGCCGGGGAGCTGTTTTTT.

This clonotype has a count of ten or more. The rearrangement joins TRBV7-9 to TRBJ2-3; D is possibly TRBD2 (6 bases). This CDR3 has 16 residues. V lost 5 bases, J lost 2 bases, and 17 bases lay in between. In germline, CDR1 is SEHNR, CDR2 FQNEAQ (reference sequence). For the CDR3, the DNA is TGTGCCAGCAGCCCGGGGAGGCTGGGTTTCACAGATACGCAGTATTTT. This translates into CASSPGRLGFTDTQYF.

The table lists this clonotype with a few counts. The chain recombines TRBV24-1 with TRBJ2-7; 10 bases match TRBD1. Germline loops: CDR1 KGHDR, CDR2 SFDVKD. This CDR3 spans 15 amino acids. J lost 0 bases, V lost 4 bases, and 2 bases had no gene match. Here the CDR3 reads CATSEGQGSSYEQYF. The DNA of the CDR3 is TGTGCCACCAGTGAGGGACAGGGGAGCTCCTACGAGCAGTACTTC.

This clonotype was observed many times. The J gene is TRBJ2-7, the V gene TRBV4-1, with no clear D. The CDR3 loop spans 14 amino acids. CDR1 and CDR2 from the germline V gene are MGHRA and YSYEKL. Trimming cost V 0 bases and J 2 bases, with 8 bases left between them. The CDR3 is CASSQDEAAYEQYF. The CDR3 DNA reads as TGCGCCAGCAGCCAAGATGAGGCAGCCTACGAGCAGTACTTC.

This clonotype has a handful of counts. The V gene is TRBV20-1, the J gene TRBJ1-1, with D possibly matching TRBD1 (6 bases). V gave up 4 bases and J gave up 7 bases, with 19 bases separating them. The germline gives CDR1 DFQATT, CDR2 SNEGSKA (reference sequence). This CDR3 spans 14 amino acids. CDR3 residues: CSANHRVEMGEAFF. CDR3 bases: TGCAGTGCTAACCACAGGGTTGAGATGGGTGAAGCTTTCTTT.

The table lists this clonotype with many counts. This rearrangement joins TRBV5-1 to TRBJ1-1, with 8 positions matching TRBD1. Germline CDR1 and CDR2: SGHRS and YFSETQ. The CDR3 is 15 amino acids. Germline trimming cut 4 bases from V and 5 bases from J; bases unmatched to any gene: 10. The CDR3 loop reads CASSGAGGAQTEAFF. In DNA, the CDR3 is TGCGCCAGCAGCGGCGCAGGGGGCGCGCAAACTGAAGCTTTCTTT.

This clonotype has ten or more counts. The rearrangement joins TRBV12-3 or TRBV12-4 to TRBJ2-7; 9 nucleotides agree with TRBD1. V gave up 3 bases and J gave up 7 bases; unmatched junction bases: 19. The CDR3 sequence is 18 residues long. This chain's CDR3 is CASSFSLGGTGSTTEQYF. As DNA, the CDR3 is TGTGCCAGCAGTTTTAGCCTTGGGGGGACAGGGTCTACTACGGAGCAGTACTTC.

This clonotype was seen at least ten times. The rearrangement uses TRBV6-5 and TRBJ2-6; D gene uncertain. The germline V and J ends were trimmed by 10 bases and 0 bases, with 13 bases remaining between them. Looked up from germline, CDR1 is MNHEY and CDR2 is SVGAGI. This CDR3 has 15 amino acids. The CDR3 DNA reads TGTGCCACCTCAAATCTACCCTCTGGGGCCAACGTCCTGACTTTC. Translated: CATSNLPSGANVLTF.

This clonotype showed up many times. The CDR3 spells CASSLLGSQPQHF. The DNA of the CDR3 is TGTGCCAGCAGCTTACTGGGAAGTCAGCCCCAGCATTTT. The rearrangement uses TRBV7-2 and TRBJ1-5; the D is unclear. Trimming removed 2 bases from V and 6 bases from J, with 8 bases in between. The CDR3 totals 13 residues. The V gene's germline CDR1 is SGHTA and CDR2 FQGNSA.

This clonotype appeared many times. V gene TRBV6-4 combines with J gene TRBJ2-1; possible D gene TRBD2, 6 bases. Germline loops: CDR1 MRHNA, CDR2 SNTAGT. Trimming shortened V by 3 bases and J by 6 bases, and 15 bases separated the two germline ends. There are 15 residues in the CDR3. The CDR3 sequence: CASSESLAPTNEQFF. CDR3 nucleotide sequence: TGTGCCAGCAGTGAGAGTCTAGCGCCGACCAATGAGCAGTTCTTC.

This clonotype has a count of ten or more. The chain links TRBV29-1 to TRBJ2-5, with 12 bases identical to TRBD2. Trimming cost V 6 bases and J 8 bases; bases outside gene matches: 16. Germline CDR1 and CDR2: SQVTM and ANQGSEA. The CDR3 extends over 16 amino acids. This chain's CDR3 is CSVPTTSGRLYETQYF. The CDR3 DNA follows: TGCAGCGTCCCCACAACTAGCGGGAGGTTGTACGAAACCCAGTACTTC.

This clonotype was seen repeatedly, ten times or more. The chain combines TRBV6-5 with TRBJ1-1; the match to TRBD1 covers 8 bases. CDR1 MNHEY and CDR2 SVGAGI come from the germline V gene. The junction had 5 bases not matched to a gene; V was cut back by 0 bases and J by 5 bases. This CDR3 region has 15 residues. CDR3 bases: TGTGCCAGCAGTTACTCGACAGGGGTAGGGACTGAAGCTTTCTTT. Translation gives CASSYSTGVGTEAFF.

V gene TRBV20-1 combines with J gene TRBJ1-6; 9 nucleotides agree with TRBD1. V gave up 1 base and J gave up 10 bases; unmatched junction bases: 5. The CDR3 is 14 residues long. In germline, CDR1 is DFQATT, CDR2 SNEGSKA (reference sequence). CDR3 sequence: CSARVNRGQSPLHF. The CDR3 DNA is TGCAGTGCTAGAGTTAACAGGGGGCAATCACCCCTCCACTTT.

This clonotype was observed many times. The chain has TRBV12-3 or TRBV12-4 and TRBJ1-1; D is ambiguous. The CDR3 is 14 amino acids. V was cut by 6 bases and J by 4 bases, with 15 bases left in between. For the CDR3, the DNA is TGTGCCAGCAGCTTTAAGGGCGGTCGCACTGAAGCTTTCTTT. The encoded protein is CASSFKGGRTEAFF.

This clonotype has just a few counts. The chain is built from TRBV6-6 and TRBJ1-2; 8 bases fit TRBD1. Trimming cost V 5 bases and J 8 bases; bases outside gene matches: 10. CDR1 is MNHNY and CDR2 is SVGAGI in the germline V gene (reference sequence). The CDR3 is made up of 14 amino acids. The CDR3 region has the DNA TGTGCCAGCAGTCAGTCCGGACAGGGCGAGGGCTACACCTTC. It specifies CASSQSGQGEGYTF.

This clonotype was seen ten or more times. The gene calls are TRBV5-1 and TRBJ2-5; D is unresolved. Germline values: CDR1 SGHRS, CDR2 YFSETQ. The CDR3 has 15 residues. V was trimmed by 4 bases and J by 6 bases, leaving 19 bases between them. CDR3 nucleotides: TGCGCCAGCAGCAGTGGGTTGGGCGCAGTAAAGACCCAGTACTTC. Translation: CASSSGLGAVKTQYF.